This T cell receptor beta chain was recorded in a study of T cell responses to AZD1222 COVID-19 vaccine. V was shortened by 2 bases and J by 8 bases, with 13 bases between the two germline ends. CDR1 and CDR2 (germline): GTSNPN, SVGIG (reference sequence). This CDR3 spans 13 amino acids. Some clones are missing from TCRdb's copy, which holds only in-frame ones; the method was immunoSEQ multiplex PCR. The sample has approximately 200,000 clones, approximately 87% seen once. The sequencing used peripheral blood, collected on day 0 of MenACWY control vaccination. V gene TRBV30 combines with J gene TRBJ1-5; D may be TRBD1 (6 bases). This receptor was identified in an adult in good health. CDR3 coding DNA: TGTGCCTGGAGTCCAGGGGTCGGGAAGCCCCAGCATTTT. Its translation: CAWSPGVGKPQHF.